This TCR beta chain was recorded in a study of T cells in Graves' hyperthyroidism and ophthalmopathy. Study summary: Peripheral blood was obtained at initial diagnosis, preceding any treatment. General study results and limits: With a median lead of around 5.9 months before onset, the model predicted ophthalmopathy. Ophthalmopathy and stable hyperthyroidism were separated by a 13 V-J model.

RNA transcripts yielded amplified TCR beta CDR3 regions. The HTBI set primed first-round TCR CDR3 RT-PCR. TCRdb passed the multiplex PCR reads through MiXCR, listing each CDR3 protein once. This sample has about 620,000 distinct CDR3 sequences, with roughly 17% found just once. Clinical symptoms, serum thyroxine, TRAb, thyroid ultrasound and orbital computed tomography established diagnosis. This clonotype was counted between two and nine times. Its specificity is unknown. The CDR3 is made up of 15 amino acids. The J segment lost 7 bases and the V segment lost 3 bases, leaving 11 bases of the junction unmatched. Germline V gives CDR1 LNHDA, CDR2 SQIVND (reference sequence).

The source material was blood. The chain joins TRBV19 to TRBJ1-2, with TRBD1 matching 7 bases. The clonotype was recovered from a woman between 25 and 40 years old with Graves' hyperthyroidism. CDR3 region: CASSMRGGLGSGYTF. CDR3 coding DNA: TGTGCCAGTAGTATGAGAGGGGGCCTAGGATCTGGCTACACCTTC.